The 30 T cell receptor beta chains given below trace back to one sample, sequenced in a study of blood T cell repertoires in COVID-19. This table comes from immunoSEQ multiplex PCR, and its TCRdb copy is limited to in-frame clones, with some not included. The table lists around 99,000 clones, around 80% of them singletons. What was sequenced was peripheral blood. These receptors were taken from a man between 65 and 85 years old with acute or convalescent COVID-19.

The J gene is TRBJ2-5, the V gene TRBV6-2 or TRBV6-3, with TRBD1 matching over 7 bases. Trimming at V came to 6 bases and at J to 4 bases, leaving 14 bases not matched to a gene. The germline V gene has CDR1 MNHEY and CDR2 SVGEGT. This CDR3 contains 16 residues. CDR3 sequence reads: CASSTPTGPKGETQYF. The CDR3 DNA follows: TGTGCCAGCAGCACCCCGACAGGGCCTAAGGGAGAGACCCAGTACTTC.

V gene TRBV2 combines with J gene TRBJ2-7, with D possibly being TRBD2 (5 bases). The V end lost 10 bases, the J end lost 0 bases, and 16 bases lay between the germline ends. Germline V gives CDR1 SNHLY, CDR2 FYNNEI. This CDR3 region has 14 residues. Here the CDR3 DNA reads TGTGCCACCAGGAGTCTCGAGGGCTCCTACGAGCAGTACTTC. Amino acid sequence: CATRSLEGSYEQYF.

This CDR3 reads CASRLGSRNEKLFF. CDR3 DNA: TGTGCCAGTCGGTTGGGCAGCCGTAATGAAAAACTGTTTTTT. The chain carries TRBV19 and TRBJ1-4; D gene ambiguous. Germline V lookup: CDR1 LNHDA, CDR2 SQIVND (reference sequence). With 8 bases removed from V and 4 bases from J, the gap between germline ends came to 14 bases. The CDR3 has 14 residues.

This clone was detected a few times. This rearrangement joins TRBV7-2 to TRBJ2-1, with 9 bases fitting TRBD1. Germline V gene data show CDR1 as SGHTA and CDR2 as FQGNSA. The J segment lost 9 bases and the V segment lost 4 bases, leaving 7 bases of the junction unmatched. The CDR3 runs to 14 residues. CDR3 sequence: CASSSGQGAGEQFF. The CDR3 DNA reads TGTGCCAGCAGCTCGGGACAGGGAGCTGGTGAGCAGTTCTTC.

The gene calls are TRBV18 and TRBJ1-1; 7 bases align to TRBD1. The CDR3 sequence is 14 residues long. The V and J ends lost 3 bases and 5 bases, in that order; junction bases with no gene match: 6. The germline CDR1 and CDR2 sequences are KGHSH and LQKENI. In DNA form, the CDR3 reads TGTGCCAGCTCACCCCCACAGGGGTGGACTGAAGCTTTCTTT. Translation: CASSPPQGWTEAFF.

The chain combines TRBV15 with TRBJ2-2; D call uncertain. CDR3 length: 13 amino acids. V was clipped by 4 bases and J by 2 bases, with 5 bases between them. Germline V lookup: CDR1 LNHNV, CDR2 YYDKDF (reference sequence). CDR3 DNA: TGTGCCACCAGCAACAGTAACACCGGGGAGCTGTTTTTT. Its protein product is CATSNSNTGELFF.

The chain is built from TRBV2 and TRBJ1-3; D ambiguous. Germline CDR1 reads SNHLY; CDR2 reads FYNNEI. The CDR3 has 14 residues. V gave up 6 bases and J gave up 4 bases, with 13 bases separating them. This CDR3 reads CASRGGFNGNTIYF. DNA for the CDR3: TGTGCCAGCAGGGGCGGGTTTAACGGAAACACCATATATTTT.

The chain uses TRBV18 and TRBJ2-1, with 8 bases fitting TRBD1. This CDR3 region has 15 residues. V gave up 3 bases and J gave up 5 bases; unmatched junction bases: 6. The germline gives CDR1 KGHSH, CDR2 LQKENI. The CDR3 spells CASSPTGVGDNEQFF. The CDR3 region has the DNA TGTGCCAGCTCACCGACAGGGGTAGGTGACAATGAGCAGTTCTTC.

V gene TRBV3-1 (or the pseudogene TRBV3-2) combines with J gene TRBJ1-1; TRBD1 agrees at 7 bases. Looked up from germline, CDR1 is LGHDT and CDR2 is YNNKEL (reference sequence). The CDR3 is 13 residues long. Unmatched junction bases numbered 9, after V lost 4 bases and J lost 10 bases. The CDR3 protein is CASSPREGAAAFF. The CDR3 nucleotides read TGTGCCAGCAGCCCTCGGGAGGGGGCGGCAGCTTTCTTT.

The J gene is TRBJ1-1, the V gene TRBV29-1; D perhaps matches TRBD1 (6 bases). Germline-derived CDR1 and CDR2 are SQVTM and ANQGSEA. Trimming removed 5 bases from V and 2 bases from J, with 12 bases in between. CDR3 length equals 13 residues. This chain's CDR3 is CSVPGQVNTEAFF. CDR3 sequence (DNA): TGCAGCGTTCCGGGACAAGTAAACACTGAAGCTTTCTTT.

The rearrangement uses TRBV5-1 and TRBJ2-5; TRBD1 matches 8 bases. J gave up 5 bases and V 5 bases, and 8 bases lay outside the gene matches. Germline values: CDR1 SGHRS, CDR2 YFSETQ. The CDR3 runs to 14 residues. The CDR3 sequence: CASSYRGDYETQYF. In nucleotides, the CDR3 is TGCGCCAGCAGTTACAGGGGGGATTACGAGACCCAGTACTTC.

The gene calls are TRBV6-1 and TRBJ1-5, with D unclear. The CDR3 consists of 14 residues. Trimming shortened V by 3 bases and J by 0 bases, and 6 bases separated the two germline ends. The germline V gene encodes CDR1 MNHNS and CDR2 SASEGT. The CDR3: CASSEGSSNQPQHF. The CDR3 nucleotides read TGTGCCAGCAGTGAGGGCAGTAGCAATCAGCCCCAGCATTTT.

V usage is TRBV2 and J usage is TRBJ1-5; 8 positions agree with TRBD1. Germline loops: CDR1 SNHLY, CDR2 FYNNEI. This CDR3 has 14 amino acids. V was pared by 4 bases and J by 7 bases, with 6 bases of the junction left unmatched. The chain's CDR3 is CASSGTGGHQPQHF. The DNA for the CDR3 is TGTGCCAGCAGTGGCACAGGGGGACACCAGCCCCAGCATTTT.

This clone came up once. The V gene is TRBV27, the J gene TRBJ1-2; TRBD1 matches 8 bases. The CDR3 length is 12 residues. The ends lost 6 bases at V and 8 bases at J; junction bases unmatched: 5. Germline assignment: CDR1 MNHEY and CDR2 SMNVEV (reference sequence). The CDR3 reads CASRTGGWGYTF. CDR3 coding DNA: TGTGCCAGCAGAACAGGGGGGTGGGGCTACACCTTC.

On this clone: The sample contains more than one DNA sequence encoding this CDR3. This chain joins TRBV7-6 and TRBJ1-2; weak D call: TRBD1 (5 bases). Trimming took 1 base from V and 4 from J, leaving 7 bases between them. Germline CDR1 is SGHVS and CDR2 is FNYEAQ. The length of the CDR3 is 13 residues. The CDR3 region is CASSLGQGYGYTF. CDR3 bases: TGTGCCAGCAGCTTAGGGCAGGGCTATGGCTACACCTTC.

A few counts support this clone. The CDR3 here is CASSFSAGSGANVLTF. The CDR3, as DNA: TGCGCCAGCAGCTTTTCGGCAGGTTCTGGGGCCAACGTCCTGACTTTC. The chain recombines TRBV5-1 with TRBJ2-6; D is uncertain. From germline, CDR1 is SGHRS and CDR2 YFSETQ. This CDR3 is built from 16 residues. The germline V and J ends were trimmed by 2 bases and 1 base, with 10 bases remaining between them.

The rearrangement links TRBV19 to TRBJ2-2, with D perhaps TRBD1 (6 bases). Per the germline V gene, CDR1 is LNHDA and CDR2 is SQIVND (reference sequence). V shed 11 bases and J shed 6 bases, with 13 bases lying between them. The CDR3 length is 12 residues. The CDR3 reads CAGGRVPGELFF. The CDR3 nucleotides are TGTGCCGGGGGCAGGGTTCCCGGGGAGCTGTTTTTT.

This clone was counted only a few times. This chain uses TRBV14 with TRBJ2-1, with 9 positions matching TRBD2. Germline V gene data show CDR1 as SGHDN and CDR2 as FVKESK. This CDR3 has 14 residues. V gave up 4 bases and J gave up 10 bases; unmatched junction bases: 8. The CDR3 region has the DNA TGTGCCAGCAGCCGCCGGTTAGCGGGGGCGGAGCAGTTCTTC. This translates into CASSRRLAGAEQFF.

The rearrangement joins TRBV6-5 to TRBJ1-4, with TRBD1 matching 12 bases. The CDR3 has 15 residues. CDR1 and CDR2 (germline): MNHEY, SVGAGI. Trimming cost V 6 bases and J 8 bases; bases outside gene matches: 7. The DNA for the CDR3 is TGTGCCAGCAGACCGCAGGGACAGGGGGCGGAAAAACTGTTTTTT. Its protein is CASRPQGQGAEKLFF.

The V and J genes are TRBV12-3 or TRBV12-4 and TRBJ1-2; possible D gene TRBD1, 6 bases. V gave up 8 bases and J gave up 4 bases, with 11 bases separating them. This CDR3 has 12 amino acids. The CDR3 loop reads CASGTGSYGYTF. The CDR3 DNA sequence: TGTGCCAGCGGCACAGGGAGCTATGGCTACACCTTC.

The chain recombines TRBV19 with TRBJ2-1; possibly TRBD2 for D (7 bases). The CDR3 spans 14 residues. Germline CDR1 is LNHDA and CDR2 is SQIVND (reference sequence). V gave up 7 bases and J gave up 9 bases, with 19 bases separating them. CDR3 in amino acids: CASTKGGGLGEQFF. The CDR3 bases are TGTGCCAGTACCAAGGGGGGGGGTCTGGGTGAGCAGTTCTTC.

This clone was recorded at least ten times. V gene TRBV2 combines with J gene TRBJ1-3, with 9 bases that match TRBD1. Germline loops: CDR1 SNHLY, CDR2 FYNNEI. V lost 5 bases, J lost 8 bases, and 13 bases stayed unmatched. The CDR3 spans 16 residues. The CDR3 coding sequence is TGTGCCAGCAGTCGGGATGGAGGGACAGGGTCGGACACCATATATTTT. Amino acids: CASSRDGGTGSDTIYF.

The chain has TRBV5-4 and TRBJ1-1; D may be TRBD1 (6 bases). This CDR3 has 16 amino acids. Germline V gives CDR1 SGHNT, CDR2 YYREEE (reference sequence). The V gene lost 4 bases and the J gene lost 1 base, with 17 bases spanning the gap. CDR3 coding DNA: TGTGCCAGCAGCGAAGGGACAACCATCAAGAACACTGAAGCTTTCTTT. Protein sequence: CASSEGTTIKNTEAFF.

The chain carries TRBV3-1 (or the pseudogene TRBV3-2) and TRBJ2-2; 7 nucleotides agree with TRBD1. After removal of 4 bases from V and 4 bases from J, the junction contained 3 bases not matched to a gene. The germline CDR1 and CDR2 sequences are LGHDT and YNNKEL (reference sequence). The CDR3 contains 14 residues. CDR3 sequence reads: CASSRDSSTGELFF. The CDR3, as DNA: TGTGCCAGCAGCCGGGACAGTTCCACCGGGGAGCTGTTTTTT.

The V gene is TRBV12-3 or TRBV12-4, the J gene TRBJ2-5; D is unclear. V was trimmed by 1 base and J by 5 bases, leaving 8 bases between them. The CDR3 spans 13 residues. The CDR3 coding sequence is TGTGCCAGCAGTTTAGGTGGGCCGGAGACCCAGTACTTC. Translated: CASSLGGPETQYF.

This clone was seen only a few times. This chain uses TRBV6-5 with TRBJ1-1; 7 positions match TRBD1. The J segment lost 6 bases and the V segment lost 3 bases, leaving 4 bases of the junction unmatched. The CDR3 is 13 amino acids. Germline V lookup: CDR1 MNHEY, CDR2 SVGAGI. The CDR3 region has the DNA TGTGCCAGCAGTTATACGACAGGGTCTGAAGCTTTCTTT. This translates into CASSYTTGSEAFF.

This sequence joins TRBV7-5 and TRBJ2-2; TRBD2, as called in the table, went unchecked against the DNA. TRBV7-5 is given as a pseudogene. This CDR3 is built from 19 residues. As DNA, the CDR3 is TGTGCCAGAAGCTTCCCGGTTACTAGCGGGGACGGAAGCACCGGGGAGCTGTTTTTT. Amino acid sequence: CARSFPVTSGDGSTGELFF.

The J gene is TRBJ2-1, the V gene TRBV7-2, with 10 bases matching TRBD2. CDR1 is SGHTA, CDR2 FQGNSA, per germline. Trimming took 3 bases from V and 9 from J; bases not matched to a gene: 8. The CDR3 has 15 residues. The CDR3 DNA sequence: TGTGCCAGCAGCTTGGATAGCGGGGGGCGGGGTGAGCAGTTCTTC. As protein: CASSLDSGGRGEQFF.

This rearrangement joins TRBV5-4 to TRBJ1-4; unclear D gene. V lost 4 bases, J lost 8 bases, and 18 bases lay in between. The germline gives CDR1 SGHNT, CDR2 YYREEE (reference sequence). CDR3 length: 15 residues. The CDR3, as DNA: TGTGCCAGCAGCCCCGACACGGGGTTGGAGGAAAAACTGTTTTTT. Its protein is CASSPDTGLEEKLFF. The whole variable domain, filled in from reference TRBV5-4 and TRBJ1-4, reads ETGVTQSPTHLIKTRGQQVTLRCSSQSGHNTVSWYQQALGQGPQFIFQYYREEENGRGNFPPRFSGLQFPNYSSELNVNALELDDSALYLCASSPDTGLEEKLFFGSGTQLSVL.

This rearrangement joins TRBV6-4 to TRBJ2-5, with a possible D match to TRBD1 (6 bases). Trimming removed 2 bases from V and 2 bases from J, with 6 bases in between. The germline gives CDR1 MRHNA, CDR2 SNTAGT. CDR3 size: 13 residues. For the CDR3, the DNA is TGTGCCAGCAGTGACGGACAGCAAGAGACCCAGTACTTC. Amino acid sequence: CASSDGQQETQYF.